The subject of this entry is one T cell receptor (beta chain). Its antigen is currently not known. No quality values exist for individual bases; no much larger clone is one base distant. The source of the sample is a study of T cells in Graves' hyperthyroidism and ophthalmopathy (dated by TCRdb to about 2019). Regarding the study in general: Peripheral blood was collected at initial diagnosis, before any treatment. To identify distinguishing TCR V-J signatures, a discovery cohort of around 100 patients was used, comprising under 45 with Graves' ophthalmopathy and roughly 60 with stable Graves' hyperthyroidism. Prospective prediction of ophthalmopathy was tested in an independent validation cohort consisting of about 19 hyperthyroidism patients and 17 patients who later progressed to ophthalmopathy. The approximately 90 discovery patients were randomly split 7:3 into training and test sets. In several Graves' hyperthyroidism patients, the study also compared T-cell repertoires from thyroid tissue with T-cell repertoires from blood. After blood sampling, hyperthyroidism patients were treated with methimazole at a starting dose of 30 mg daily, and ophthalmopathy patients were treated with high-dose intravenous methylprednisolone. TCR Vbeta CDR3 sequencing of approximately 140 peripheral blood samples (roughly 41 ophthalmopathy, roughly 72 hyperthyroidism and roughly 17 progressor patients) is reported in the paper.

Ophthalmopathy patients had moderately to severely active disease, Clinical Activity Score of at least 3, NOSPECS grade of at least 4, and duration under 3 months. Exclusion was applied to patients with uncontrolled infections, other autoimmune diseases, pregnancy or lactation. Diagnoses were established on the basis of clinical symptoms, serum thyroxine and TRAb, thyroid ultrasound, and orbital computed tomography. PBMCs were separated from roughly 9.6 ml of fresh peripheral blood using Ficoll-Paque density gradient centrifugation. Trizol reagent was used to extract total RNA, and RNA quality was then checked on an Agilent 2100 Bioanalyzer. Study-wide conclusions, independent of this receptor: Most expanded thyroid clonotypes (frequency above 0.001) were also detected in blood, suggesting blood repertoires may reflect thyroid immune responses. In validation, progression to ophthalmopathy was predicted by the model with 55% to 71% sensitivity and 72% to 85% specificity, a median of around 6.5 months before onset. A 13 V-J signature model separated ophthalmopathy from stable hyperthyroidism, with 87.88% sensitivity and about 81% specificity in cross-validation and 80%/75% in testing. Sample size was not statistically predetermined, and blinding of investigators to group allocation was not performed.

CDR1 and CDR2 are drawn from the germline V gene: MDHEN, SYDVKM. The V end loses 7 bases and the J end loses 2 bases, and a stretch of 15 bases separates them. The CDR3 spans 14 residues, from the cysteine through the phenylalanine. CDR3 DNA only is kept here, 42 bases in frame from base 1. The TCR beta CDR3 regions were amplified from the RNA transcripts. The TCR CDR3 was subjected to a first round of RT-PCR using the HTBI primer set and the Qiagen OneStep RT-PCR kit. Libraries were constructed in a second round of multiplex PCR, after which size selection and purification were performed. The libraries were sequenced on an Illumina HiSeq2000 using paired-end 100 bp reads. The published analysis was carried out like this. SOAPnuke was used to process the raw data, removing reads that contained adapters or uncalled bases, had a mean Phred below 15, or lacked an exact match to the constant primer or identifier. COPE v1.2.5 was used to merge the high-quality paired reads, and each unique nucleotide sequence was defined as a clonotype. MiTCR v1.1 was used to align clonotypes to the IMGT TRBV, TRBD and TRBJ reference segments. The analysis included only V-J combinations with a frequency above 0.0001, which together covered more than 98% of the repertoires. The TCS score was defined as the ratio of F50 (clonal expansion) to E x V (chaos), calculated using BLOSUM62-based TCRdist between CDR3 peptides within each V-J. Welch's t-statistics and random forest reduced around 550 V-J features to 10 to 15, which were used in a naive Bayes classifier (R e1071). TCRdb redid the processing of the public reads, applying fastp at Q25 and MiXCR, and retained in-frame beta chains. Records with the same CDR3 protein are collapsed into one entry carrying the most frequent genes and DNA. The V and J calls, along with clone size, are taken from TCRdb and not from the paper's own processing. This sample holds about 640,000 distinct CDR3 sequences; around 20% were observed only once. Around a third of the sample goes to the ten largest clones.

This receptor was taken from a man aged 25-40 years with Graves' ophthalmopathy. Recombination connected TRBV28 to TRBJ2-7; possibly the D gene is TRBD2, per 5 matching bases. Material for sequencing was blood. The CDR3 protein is CASTGPGFTYEQYF. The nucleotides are TGTGCCAGCACCGGACCGGGATTTACCTACGAGCAGTACTTC.